The rows below give T cell receptor beta chains drawn from one sample of a study of graft-versus-host responses after intestinal transplantation. Sequencing was performed with immunoSEQ multiplex PCR; in TCRdb, only in-frame clones are kept and a portion is missing. This sample has tens of thousands of clones, with more than 90% found just once. Sequenced material: PBMCs, taken 16 days after intestinal transplant. The receptors stem from a human patient who received an intestinal transplant, so some T cells may come from the graft donor. CDR3s include the opening cysteine and the closing phenylalanine or tryptophan. Fields, in order: J gene, D gene, clone size, V gene, CDR3 DNA, CDR3 protein. The D gene is left open where the match is weak. Clone size is shown for a subset of rows, as once, few, many or a class of expanded clone.

TRBJ2-1,TRBD2,NA,TRBV9,TGTGCCAGCAGCGTAGCTCCGGGACTAGTAATCAATGAGCAGTTCTTC,CASSVAPGLVINEQFF
TRBJ2-7,NA,NA,TRBV28,TGTGCCAGCAGCCAATTGAAGTACTACGAGCAGTACTTC,CASSQLKYYEQYF
TRBJ2-7,TRBD2,NA,TRBV25-1,TGTGCCAGCAGTGAATGGGGGGGGCGGGAGGGCCGCTACGAGCAGTACTTC,CASSEWGGREGRYEQYF
TRBJ1-2,NA,NA,TRBV28,TGTGCCAGCAGTTTTAGTCAGTATGGCTACACCTTC,CASSFSQYGYTF
TRBJ2-1,NA,NA,TRBV7-9,TGTGCCAGCAGCCCAGTAGAGGGAAGCTCCTACAATGAGCAGTTCTTC,CASSPVEGSSYNEQFF
TRBJ2-1,TRBD2,NA,TRBV15,TGTGCCACCAGCGGGGGGACTAGCGGGAGCTATGAGCAGTTCTTC,CATSGGTSGSYEQFF
TRBJ1-6,NA,once,TRBV30,TGTGCCTGGAGTGGGTTTGGTTTGGCTAATAATTCACCCCTCCACTTT,CAWSGFGLANNSPLHF
TRBJ1-4,TRBD1,once,TRBV15,TGTGCCACCAGCATAACAGGGGGCGGAGGGGAAAAACTGTTTTTT,CATSITGGGGEKLFF
TRBJ1-5,NA,NA,TRBV5-6,TGTGCCAGCAGCGTGGGGGACACATATCAGCCCCAGCATTTT,CASSVGDTYQPQHF
TRBJ1-2,NA,NA,TRBV29-1,TGCAGCGTAGGCACCCTTAGGGGCTATGGCTACACCTTC,CSVGTLRGYGYTF
TRBJ2-6,NA,NA,TRBV4-3,TGCGCCAGCAGCCAAGACCGGGGGACTGGGGCCAACGTCCTGACTTTC,CASSQDRGTGANVLTF
TRBJ1-4,NA,NA,TRBV7-8,TGTGCCAGCAGCCCCCCGATTCCCGTTATCAATGAAAAACTGTTTTTT,CASSPPIPVINEKLFF
TRBJ1-2,TRBD1,NA,TRBV28,TGTGCCAGCAGCCCCCAAAGGGGGCGGTTGAATGGCTACACCTTC,CASSPQRGRLNGYTF
TRBJ2-3,TRBD2,NA,TRBV9,TGTGCCAGCAGCGTCCAAAGCGGGAGTGGGAATACGCAGTATTTT,CASSVQSGSGNTQYF
TRBJ2-1,NA,NA,TRBV7-6,TGTGCCAGCGAACAGGGAGGGGACAATGAGCAGTTCTTC,CASEQGGDNEQFF
TRBJ1-2,TRBD1,NA,TRBV18,TGTGCCAGCTCACCACCAGACAGGGGTCTATGGGGCTACACCTTC,CASSPPDRGLWGYTF
TRBJ1-5,TRBD1,NA,TRBV27,TGTGCCAGCAGTTTAGGGCAGGGGGGTGGCAATCAGCCCCAGCATTTT,CASSLGQGGGNQPQHF
TRBJ1-5,NA,NA,TRBV9,TGTGCCAGCAGCGTAGGGGATAGGTATAATCAGCCCCAGCATTTT,CASSVGDRYNQPQHF
TRBJ2-2,TRBD2,NA,TRBV4-2,TGTGCCAGCAGCCAAAGATCGGGGAGGGGAAGCACCGGGGAGCTGTTTTTT,CASSQRSGRGSTGELFF
TRBJ2-7,NA,NA,TRBV6-1,TGTGCCAGCAGCCGGACGGGATACGAGCAGTACTTC,CASSRTGYEQYF
TRBJ1-1,NA,NA,TRBV19,TGTGCCAGTAGTATCTCGTATAACACTGAAGCTTTCTTT,CASSISYNTEAFF
TRBJ2-7,NA,NA,TRBV4-2,TGTGCCAGCAGCTCCGACGCATACGAGCAGTACTTC,CASSSDAYEQYF
TRBJ2-1,TRBD2,NA,TRBV28,TGTGCCAGCAGTTTACTAGCGGGAGGCCTGAGGCACAATGAGCAGTTCTTC,CASSLLAGGLRHNEQFF
TRBJ1-1,NA,NA,TRBV7-3,TGTGCCAGCAGCCCACGAGGACCTGAAGCTTTCTTT,CASSPRGPEAFF
TRBJ1-2,NA,NA,TRBV7-9,TGTGCCAGCAGCTTATCGGGATATGGCTACACCTTC,CASSLSGYGYTF
TRBJ2-7,NA,NA,TRBV20-1,TGCAGTGCTACTGACCTCTACGAGCAGTACTTC,CSATDLYEQYF
TRBJ2-1,NA,NA,TRBV5-8,TGTGCCAGCAGCTTGGAGGGTCGAATGGGTAATGAGCAGTTCTTC,CASSLEGRMGNEQFF
TRBJ2-1,TRBD1,NA,TRBV18,TGTGCCAGCTCACCCACAGGGGGCGATTACAATGAGCAGTTCTTC,CASSPTGGDYNEQFF
TRBJ2-3,NA,NA,TRBV7-3,TGTGCGAGTAAAAGGACAGCTAGCGCAGATACGCAGTATTTT,CASKRTASADTQYF
TRBJ1-1,NA,once,TRBV27,TGTGCCAGCAGTTTATCCTCCCCGCCATGGAACACTGAAGCTTTCTTT,CASSLSSPPWNTEAFF
TRBJ2-7,NA,NA,TRBV4-3,TGCGCCAGCAGCCGCCAGGTATCCTACGAGCAGTACTTC,CASSRQVSYEQYF
TRBJ2-7,NA,NA,TRBV10-3,TGTGCCATCAGCTGGGACGGCCACTCCTACGAGCAGTACTTC,CAISWDGHSYEQYF
TRBJ2-7,NA,NA,TRBV30,TGTGCCTGGAGTCAGACGGGGAGCATCGACGAGCAGTACTTC,CAWSQTGSIDEQYF
TRBJ2-6,NA,NA,TRBV9,TGTGCCAGCAGCGTAGCTAGGACTGGGGCCAACGTCCTGACTTTC,CASSVARTGANVLTF
TRBJ1-3,NA,NA,TRBV7-6,TGTGCCAGCAGCTTAGGTCCCGGCTCTGGAAACACCATATATTTT,CASSLGPGSGNTIYF
TRBJ2-7,TRBD2,once,TRBV27,TGTGCCAGCAGGGGCTCCACTAGCGAGACGACCTACGAGCAGTACTTC,CASRGSTSETTYEQYF
TRBJ2-5,NA,NA,TRBV27,TGTGCCAGCCAAGAGACCCAGTACTTC,CASQETQYF
TRBJ2-1,TRBD1,once,TRBV4-1,TGCGCCAGCAGCCTCCGGGACAGGGCCTACAATGAGCAGTTCTTC,CASSLRDRAYNEQFF
TRBJ1-3,NA,NA,TRBV23-1,TGCGCCAGCAGTCAATCGGGAGGGGAGGTAAGAAACACCATATATTTT,CASSQSGGEVRNTIYF
TRBJ2-5,TRBD1,NA,TRBV19,TGTGCCAGCGCTCGGACAGGGGGCCAAGAGACCCAGTACTTC,CASARTGGQETQYF
TRBJ2-7,TRBD1,NA,TRBV7-6,TGTGCCAGCAGCTTCTTCGACAGGGACCTTGAAGAGCAGTACTTC,CASSFFDRDLEEQYF
TRBJ1-2,TRBD1,NA,TRBV11-2,TGTGCCAGCAGCTCGGGACAGTATGGCTACACCTTC,CASSSGQYGYTF
TRBJ2-5,TRBD2,NA,TRBV4-1,TGCGCCAGCAGCCAAGAGGTAATAGCGGGAGAAGAGCAGTACTTC,CASSQEVIAGEEQYF
TRBJ1-5,NA,NA,TRBV11-2,TGTGCCAGCAGCTTAGGGGGAAGCCAGCCCCAGCATTTT,CASSLGGSQPQHF
TRBJ2-7,TRBD2,once,TRBV5-1,TGCGCCAGCAGCTTGGGGACTAGCCCACGATCCTACGAGCAGTACTTC,CASSLGTSPRSYEQYF
TRBJ1-1,NA,NA,TRBV13,TGTGCCAGCAGCTTAGGCCGGGGGGAGACGGTAATGAACACTGAAGCTTTCTTT,CASSLGRGETVMNTEAFF
TRBJ2-5,TRBD2,NA,TRBV15,TGTGCCACCAGCTTCGGACTAGCGGGAGGGGAGACCCAGTACTTC,CATSFGLAGGETQYF
TRBJ2-3,NA,NA,TRBV5-1,TGCGCCAGCAGCTTTCAGGATACCACAGATACGCAGTATTTT,CASSFQDTTDTQYF
TRBJ2-3,NA,NA,TRBV28,TGTGCCAGCAGTTTATCCGGGACCTACACAGATACGCAGTATTTT,CASSLSGTYTDTQYF
TRBJ2-1,TRBD2,NA,TRBV6-5,TGTGCCAGCAGTTATGGATTGGGGGGGGATGAGCAGTTCTTC,CASSYGLGGDEQFF
TRBJ2-3,NA,NA,TRBV9,TGTGCCAGCAGCCCCGATGGGGGTTACACAGATACGCAGTATTTT,CASSPDGGYTDTQYF
TRBJ2-2,NA,NA,TRBV5-6,TGTGCCAGCAGCTTGGCCACAGGCACCGGGGAGCTGTTTTTT,CASSLATGTGELFF
TRBJ2-5,TRBD2,NA,TRBV13,TGTGCCAGCAGCTTAGTCGGGTTAGCGGGTGCTCGGGGAGAGACCCAGTACTTC,CASSLVGLAGARGETQYF